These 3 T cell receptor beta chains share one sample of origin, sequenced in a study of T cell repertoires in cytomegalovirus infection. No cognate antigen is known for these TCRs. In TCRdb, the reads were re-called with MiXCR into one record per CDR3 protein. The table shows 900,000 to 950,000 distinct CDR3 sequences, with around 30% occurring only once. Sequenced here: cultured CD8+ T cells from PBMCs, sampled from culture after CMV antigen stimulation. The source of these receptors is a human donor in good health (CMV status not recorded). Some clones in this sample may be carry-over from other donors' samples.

The CDR3 sequence is CASSQVGGADGYTF. The CDR3 DNA sequence: TGCGCCAGCAGCCAAGTAGGAGGGGCGGATGGCTACACCTTC. This rearrangement joins TRBV4-1 to TRBJ1-2; D might be TRBD1 (5 bases). Germline-derived CDR1 and CDR2 are MGHRA and YSYEKL. Trimming stripped 1 base from V and 6 bases from J, with 12 bases between. The CDR3 extends over 14 amino acids.

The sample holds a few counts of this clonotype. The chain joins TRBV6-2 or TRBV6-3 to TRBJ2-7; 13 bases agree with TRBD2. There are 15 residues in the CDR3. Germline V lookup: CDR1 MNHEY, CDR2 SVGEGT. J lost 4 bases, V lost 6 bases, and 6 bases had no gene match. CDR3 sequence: CASRGTSGDMYEQYV. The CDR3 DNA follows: TGTGCCAGCAGGGGGACTAGCGGGGACATGTACGAGCAGTACGTC.

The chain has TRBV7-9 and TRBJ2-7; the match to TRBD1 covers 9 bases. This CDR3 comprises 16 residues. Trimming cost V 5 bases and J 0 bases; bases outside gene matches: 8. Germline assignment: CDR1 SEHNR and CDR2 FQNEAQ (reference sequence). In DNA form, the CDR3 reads TGTGCCAGCAGCCCTGGGACAGGGAAGGGCTCCTACGAGCAGTACTTC. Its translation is CASSPGTGKGSYEQYF.